The sequence of this TCR beta chain was determined in a study of graft-versus-host responses after intestinal transplantation. Study-level points and caveats: Where graft-donor T cell macrochimerism was present, patients had high graft-versus-host to host-versus-graft clonal ratios in allografts.

Trimming took 1 base from V and 2 from J; bases not matched to a gene: 9. This CDR3 contains 16 residues. Germline values: CDR1 SGHRS, CDR2 YFSETQ. Assay: immunoSEQ multiplex PCR; the TCRdb copy retains only in-frame clones and omits some. The sample includes some 110,000 clones, roughly 92% of them seen just once. Points on this clone: Its antigen is as yet unknown.

This receptor was identified in a human donor who was the organ donor for an intestinal transplant. The chain is built from TRBV5-1 and TRBJ2-7; 7 bases fit TRBD2. The specimen was unstimulated CD4+ T cells sorted from spleen or lymph node cells, collected before transplant. In DNA, the CDR3 is TGCGCCAGCAGCTTGACGTCCGGGGGGTCTCCCTACGAGCAGTACTTC. Translated: CASSLTSGGSPYEQYF.